This paragraph reports one TCR beta chain. Its antigen remains unidentified. The CDR3 has 13 residues. With 1 base removed from V and 6 bases from J, the gap between germline ends came to 9 bases. Germline assignment: CDR1 SEHNR and CDR2 FQNEAQ (reference sequence). The source of the sample is a study of CD8 T cells in ankylosing spondylitis. Study-wide results and caveats: For ankylosing spondylitis blood, a TCR beta motif of eight or nine highly homologous variants appeared characteristic. In reactive arthritis synovial fluid and blood, some motif variants had been reported before.

Construction of TCR beta libraries was performed using quantitative 5'-RACE with molecular barcodes. One entry per CDR3 protein, called by TCRdb with MiXCR from the 5' RACE reads. Of 50,000 to 70,000 distinct CDR3 sequences listed, about 6.2% are singletons. The sequenced sample consisted of synovial fluid, either unsorted or a sorted T cell fraction (not recorded which). The chain has TRBV7-9 and TRBJ1-2; D unclear. The clonotype originates from a male donor with ankylosing spondylitis. CDR3 coding DNA: TGTGCCAGCAGCTTAGTGGGTGCAGATGGCTACACCTTC. Its translation: CASSLVGADGYTF.